A single sample is the source of the 7 T cell receptor beta chains below, sequenced in a study of monozygotic twins with cystic fibrosis. Produced via immunoSEQ multiplex PCR; TCRdb's table is partial and in-frame only. Of roughly 20,000 clones in the sample, 91% were seen once. The sample taken for sequencing was blood. The receptors come from a girl aged 2-10 years with cystic fibrosis.

The chain employs TRBV19 and TRBJ2-4; 7 nucleotides line up with TRBD1. J was trimmed by 6 bases and V by 3 bases; bases with no gene match: 8. Germline loops: CDR1 LNHDA, CDR2 SQIVND (reference sequence). This CDR3 has 15 amino acids. CDR3 DNA: TGTGCCAGTAGTATCGTCGGGACAGCCTCAAACATTCAGTACTTC. Translated, it gives CASSIVGTASNIQYF.

The V gene is TRBV6-6, the J gene TRBJ1-2; 7 bases agree with TRBD1. This CDR3 is 14 amino acids long. In germline, CDR1 is MNHNY, CDR2 SVGAGI (reference sequence). V shed 4 bases, J shed 4 bases, and the junction held 6 bases outside the gene matches. As DNA, the CDR3 is TGTGCCAGCAGTTCCCGACAGGGCGCCTATGGCTACACCTTC. As protein: CASSSRQGAYGYTF.

The chain couples TRBV10-3 to TRBJ2-7, with 7 bases matching TRBD1. V gave up 10 bases and J gave up 6 bases; unmatched junction bases: 15. This CDR3 region has 14 residues. CDR1 and CDR2 (germline): ENHRY, SYGVKD. For the CDR3, the DNA is TGTGCCAGTAACCCGGGACAGATTACCTCCGAGCAGTACTTC. This codes for CASNPGQITSEQYF.

J is TRBJ2-1 and V is TRBV7-6; 9 bases fit TRBD2. Germline V gene sequence: CDR1 SGHVS, CDR2 FNYEAQ. The ends lost 4 bases at V and 4 bases at J; junction bases unmatched: 5. The CDR3 is 15 amino acids. In DNA form, the CDR3 reads TGTGCCAGCAGCTCGAGCGGGGGGCCGTACAATGAGCAGTTCTTC. Amino acid sequence: CASSSSGGPYNEQFF.

The chain uses TRBV30 and TRBJ2-2; D call uncertain. CDR3 length equals 11 residues. Germline loops: CDR1 GTSNPN, CDR2 SVGIG (reference sequence). CDR3 protein: CARLHTGELFF. The CDR3 region has the DNA TGTGCACGGCTACACACCGGGGAGCTGTTTTTT.

The gene calls are TRBV7-9 and TRBJ1-2, with a tentative D call TRBD1 (5 bases). CDR1 SEHNR and CDR2 FQNEAQ come from the germline V gene (reference sequence). This CDR3 has 17 amino acids. Between the trimmed V and J ends, which lost 0 bases and 7 bases, there was a span of 21 bases. The CDR3, as DNA: TGTGCCAGCAGCTTAGCGTGGAGCGCATCCACCACAGGTGGCTACACCTTC. Residues: CASSLAWSASTTGGYTF. Full variable domain (rest looked up from reference TRBV7-9 and TRBJ1-2): DTGVSQNPRHKITKRGQNVTFRCDPISEHNRLYWYRQTLGQGPEFLTYFQNEAQLEKSRLLSDRFSAERPKGSFSTLEIQRTEQGDSAMYLCASSLAWSASTTGGYTFGSGTRLTVV.

The CDR3 here is CASSFYQRHTEAFF. The CDR3 nucleotides are TGTGCCAGCAGCTTTTATCAAAGGCACACTGAAGCTTTCTTT. The V call is TRBV7-8, the J call TRBJ1-1; D ambiguous. The CDR3 is 14 residues long. Trimming removed 3 bases at V and 3 bases at J, with 11 bases between. CDR1 is SGHVS, CDR2 FQNEAQ, per germline.